This T cell receptor (beta chain) was found in a study of naive and memory T cell subsets (dated by TCRdb to 2016 to 2017). Background on the whole study: An open-source, UMI-based TCR alpha and beta sequencing pipeline was applied to sorted naive and memory peripheral blood T cell subsets. The results of the functional CMV T cell responses matched the IgG serology results in every case. RNA was DNase-treated and reverse transcribed with TCR constant-region primers, mostly using SuperScript III.

Libraries were built with UMI-ligation and nested PCR. To cover both TRBC1 and TRBC2, the beta constant-region primer consisted of an equimolar mix of two oligonucleotides. A single-stranded oligonucleotide containing the SP2 primer and a 12-nucleotide UMI was joined to the 3' end of the cDNA by T4 RNA ligase 1. The ligated cDNA went through four rounds of PCR with nested alpha and beta constant-region primers together with the SP2 primer. Incubation of the ligation reaction lasted about 19-24 hours at 16 degrees C. PCR2 was typically performed as a SYBR Green qPCR and was stopped at a predetermined threshold so that over-amplification was prevented. Apart from the first purification, every purification step used Agencourt AMPure XP magnetic beads. Library amounts were measured by Qubit and library quality was assessed on a TapeStation, where the main peak was expected at around 650 bp. The pooled libraries were sequenced on an Illumina MiSeq using v2 2x251 paired-end kits, which usually yielded 1-2 million reads per sample. Each sample library was pooled at approximately 4 nM, and about 5-8% PhiX was included to improve cluster recognition. The source study handled its data this way. Using tag matching that tolerated one base-pair mismatch, Decombinator assigned V and J genes to FASTQ reads that had been processed by Demultiplexor. Collapsinator used UMIs to correct both sequencing errors and frequency errors arising from PCR heterogeneity. TCRs were translated and CDR3s were extracted from the conserved cysteine to the FGXG phenylalanine by CDR3Translator, with non-productive sequences being flagged. Repertoires were subsampled to equal numbers of UMI-defined TCRs before Gini, Shannon entropy and inverse Simpson indices were calculated. Within the linear range, a power law was fitted to clonotype abundance distributions using maximum likelihood. On one naive CD8 sample, the pipeline and MIGEC gave similar UMI counts, unique TCR numbers and clonal distributions. A set of several thousand CMV-associated CDR3 sequences, compiled from VDJdb and a published dataset, was used to search the repertoires. TCRdb reprocessing: public reads trimmed at Q25 with fastp, clones called with MiXCR, in-frame beta chains kept. A single entry per CDR3 protein holds the most common genes and DNA from its merged rows. TCRdb's processing, not the authors', yielded these V and J calls. Recorded for this sample are about 21,000 distinct CDR3 sequences; approximately 10% of them occurred a single time. The ten top clones hold less than 20% of the sample.

Separate amplification of TCR alpha and beta chain libraries was performed from the second PCR step onward. To determine each donor's CMV status, fresh PBMCs were stimulated overnight with CMV viral lysate, and IFNgamma production from CD4+ T cells was then assessed. CD4 T cells were positively selected using Miltenyi beads, after which CD8 T cells were positively selected from the CD4-negative fraction. After staining for CD3, CD4, CD8, CD45RA, CD27 and a live/dead dye, cells were sorted on a BD Aria II into four subsets based on CD45RA and CD27. Blood was obtained from three healthy volunteers, and the blood from each volunteer was fractionated into CD4 and CD8 T cells and subsequently into four differentiation subsets. Approximately 0.13 L of peripheral blood was drawn per donor, and PBMC were isolated by Ficoll-Paque PLUS density-gradient centrifugation. Sorted cells were lysed in RLT buffer, after which RNA was extracted using a Qiagen RNeasy kit and stored at -80 degrees C.

Overall results and qualifications from the work: Each clonotype was defined as a single alpha or beta chain sequence rather than as a paired alpha/beta receptor. A power law was followed by TCR abundance, with an exponent that differed between naive and memory subsets but was consistent across the three individuals. The repertoire findings for the naive and memory subsets could not be validated against a ground truth, as none was available. RNA-based TCR counts may be affected by expression changes linked to T cell activation and differentiation. In both CD4 and CD8 cells, the Gini index increased while Shannon and inverse Simpson diversity decreased from naive through CM, EM and EMRA. Once error correction was done, more than 85% of naive TCR sequences showed up just once, which made the naive abundance distributions much steeper than those of the memory subsets.

Including the terminal cysteine and phenylalanine, the CDR3 comprises 14 residues. The retained sequence is limited to the CDR3, 42 bases, with the frame set at the first base. CDR1 is given as SGDLS and CDR2 as YYNGEE, both from the germline V gene. This clonotype was observed at least ten times. Its cognate antigen has yet to be identified. Its ends do not fully match the called genes, so a read error is possible. Input material: central memory CD8+ T cells from blood. The sample's cell subset or site label, in plain terms: central memory, CD45RA- CD27+. This sequence originates from a human donor in good health. The V and J segments used are TRBV9 and TRBJ2-2; the D gene is perhaps TRBD1, on 6 matching bases. The DNA reads TGTGCCGGCAGGGGCCCAGAAAGAGGCGGGGAGCTGTTTTTT. It translates to CAGRGPERGGELFF.